The rows below give T cell receptor beta chains drawn from one sample of a study of identical twins. TCRdb recomputed calls from the 5' RACE reads with MiXCR, one row per CDR3 protein. The table shows about 500,000 distinct CDR3 sequences, with roughly an eighth occurring only once. The same sample was also studied in work on yellow fever vaccine responses in identical twins.

Specimen: CD4+ T cells sorted from blood. The origin of the receptors is a woman under 30 in good health. CDR3s include the opening cysteine and the closing phenylalanine or tryptophan. The D gene is left open where the match is weak. The size of a clone is reported for some rows only, either as once, few or many, or as a class for expanded clones.

d_call,v_call,clone_size,j_call,cdr3_aa,cdr3_nt
-,TRBV7-2,few,TRBJ1-6,CASSFAPGNSPLHF,TGTGCCAGCAGCTTTGCCCCGGGGAATTCACCCCTCCACTTT
-,TRBV25-1,-,TRBJ2-5,CASSELEETQYF,TGTGCCAGCAGTGAACTAGAAGAGACCCAGTACTTC
TRBD1,TRBV29-1,few,TRBJ2-5,CSVEIARGLETQYF,TGCAGCGTTGAAATAGCCAGGGGGCTTGAGACCCAGTACTTC
-,TRBV20-1,once,TRBJ1-1,CSAQSGVPAFF,TGCAGTGCACAATCAGGGGTTCCAGCTTTCTTT
TRBD2,TRBV19,-,TRBJ2-7,CASSERGRSYEQYF,TGTGCCAGTAGCGAGCGGGGGCGGTCCTACGAGCAGTACTTC
TRBD1,TRBV4-1,-,TRBJ2-2,CASSKTGDNTGELFF,TGCGCCAGCAGCAAGACAGGGGATAATACCGGGGAGCTGTTTTTT
TRBD1,TRBV6-2/TRBV6-3,-,TRBJ1-3,CASPGYRGSGNTIYF,TGTGCCAGTCCGGGCTACAGGGGATCTGGAAACACCATATATTTT
TRBD1,TRBV6-4,-,TRBJ2-2,CASSRTGAGELFF,TGTGCCAGCAGTAGGACAGGGGCCGGGGAGCTGTTTTTT
-,TRBV29-1,-,TRBJ1-2,CSVESAAGIYGYTF,TGCAGCGTTGAGTCAGCGGCAGGGATCTATGGCTACACCTTC
TRBD1,TRBV10-3,few,TRBJ2-1,CAITATGDQNEQFF,TGTGCCATCACAGCGACAGGGGATCAGAATGAGCAGTTCTTC
TRBD1,TRBV11-2,-,TRBJ2-6,CASSLVDRVNSGANVLTF,TGTGCCAGCAGCTTGGTGGACAGGGTAAACTCTGGGGCCAACGTCCTGACTTTC
-,TRBV28,-,TRBJ2-7,CASSRRETGEQYF,TGTGCCAGCAGCCGGCGGGAAACTGGGGAGCAGTACTTC
TRBD1,TRBV12-3/TRBV12-4,-,TRBJ1-6,CASREDRGNSPLHF,TGTGCCAGCAGGGAAGACAGGGGGAATTCACCCCTCCACTTT
TRBD2,TRBV20-1,-,TRBJ2-7,CSARDGLVNPYEQYF,TGCAGTGCTAGAGACGGACTAGTTAATCCCTACGAGCAGTACTTC
TRBD2,TRBV3-1,few,TRBJ2-3,CASSRSGAGPATDTQYF,TGTGCCAGCAGCCGAAGCGGGGCGGGCCCCGCAACAGATACGCAGTATTTT
TRBD1,TRBV6-1,-,TRBJ1-2,CASRTTGTGKYGYTF,TGTGCCAGCAGGACTACCGGGACAGGGAAATATGGCTACACCTTC
-,TRBV2,-,TRBJ1-6,CASSDDTIYNSPLHF,TGTGCCAGCAGTGACGACACCATCTATAATTCACCCCTCCACTTT
-,TRBV25-1,-,TRBJ1-1,CASSQTGLGTEAFF,TGTGCCAGCAGTCAAACAGGGTTGGGCACTGAAGCTTTCTTT
-,TRBV12-3/TRBV12-4,many,TRBJ2-4,CASSVGQLLAKNIQYF,TGTGCCAGCAGTGTCGGACAGCTCCTAGCCAAAAACATTCAGTACTTC
TRBD2,TRBV5-1,many,TRBJ2-7,CASSLVLAGDYEQYF,TGTGCCAGCAGCTTAGTCCTAGCGGGAGACTACGAGCAGTACTTC
-,TRBV12-3/TRBV12-4,few,TRBJ1-5,CASSLKGVGGNQPQHF,TGTGCCAGCAGTTTAAAAGGTGTGGGGGGCAATCAGCCCCAGCATTTT
-,TRBV2,-,TRBJ1-1,CASSRQLLGTEAFF,TGTGCCAGCAGTCGACAGTTGTTGGGGACTGAAGCTTTCTTT
TRBD2,TRBV6-5,few,TRBJ2-1,CASSYPGLAGGHEQFF,TGTGCCAGCAGTTACCCCGGACTAGCGGGAGGACACGAGCAGTTCTTC
-,TRBV27,few,TRBJ2-2,CASSFQGRDTGELFF,TGTGCCAGCAGTTTCCAGGGACGCGACACCGGGGAGCTGTTTTTT
-,TRBV9,-,TRBJ2-2,CASSVAAVRGTGELFF,TGTGCCAGCAGCGTAGCTGCAGTGAGAGGCACCGGGGAGCTGTTTTTT